Following are 23 T cell receptor beta chains from one sample sequenced in a study of shared clonotypes between healthy human individuals. Data came from immunoSEQ multiplex PCR; TCRdb stores just in-frame clones and leaves some out. Of some 1 million clones in the sample, about 75% were seen once. Sequencing was carried out using memory CD4+ T cells sorted from blood. The subset here: CD45RA-negative fraction. These receptors came from a man between 18 and 35 years old in good health.

The chain couples TRBV28 to TRBJ2-7; D unclear. Trimming took 4 bases from V and 0 from J, leaving 7 bases between them. The CDR3 covers 13 residues. CDR1 and CDR2 (germline): MDHEN, SYDVKM. CDR3 nucleotide sequence: TGTGCCAGCAGTTCGTGGGGCTCCTACGAGCAGTACTTC. It encodes CASSSWGSYEQYF.

This chain joins TRBV2 and TRBJ2-1; weak D call: TRBD2 (6 bases). The germline CDR1 and CDR2 sequences are SNHLY and FYNNEI. V was cut by 5 bases and J by 13 bases, with 18 bases left in between. The CDR3 sequence is 13 residues long. CDR3 bases: TGTGCCAGCAGTCAACTACAGGCGGAGGGCCAGTTCTTC. Translation gives CASSQLQAEGQFF.

The chain employs TRBV19 and TRBJ2-3; 10 nucleotides line up with TRBD2. CDR3 length: 17 amino acids. Germline V CDR1 and CDR2: LNHDA, SQIVND (reference sequence). With 3 bases clipped from V and 5 bases from J, the junction kept 11 bases outside the gene matches. In DNA, the CDR3 is TGTGCCAGTAGTATCCACCCGGCTAGCGGGAGTGGAGATACGCAGTATTTT. Residues: CASSIHPASGSGDTQYF. Full variable domain (rest looked up from reference TRBV19 and TRBJ2-3): DGGITQSPKYLFRKEGQNVTLSCEQNLNHDAMYWYRQDPGQGLRLIYYSQIVNDFQKGDIAEGYSVSREKKESFPLTVTSAQKNPTAFYLCASSIHPASGSGDTQYFGPGTRLTVL.

This chain links TRBV6-1 with TRBJ2-7; 7 positions match TRBD1. The germline V gene encodes CDR1 MNHNS and CDR2 SASEGT. V dropped 5 bases and J dropped 3; count of bases not matched to a gene: 7. The CDR3 length is 14 residues. The CDR3 here is CASSSSTGLYEQYF. The CDR3 nucleotides are TGTGCCAGCAGTTCCTCGACAGGGCTCTACGAGCAGTACTTC.

The J gene is TRBJ2-1, the V gene TRBV19; the match to TRBD2 covers 13 bases. The CDR3 is made up of 15 amino acids. The trim removed 5 bases at V and 10 bases at J, leaving 8 bases unmatched. Per the germline V gene, CDR1 is LNHDA and CDR2 is SQIVND (reference sequence). The CDR3 DNA reads as TGTGCCAGTAGTTTAACTAGCGGGGGGGCGTGGGAGCAGTTCTTC. Translation: CASSLTSGGAWEQFF.

Written as DNA, the CDR3 is TGTGCCAGCAGCTTGGGGTGGTCTTCGGGAGTACCAGATACGCAGTATTTT. Protein sequence: CASSLGWSSGVPDTQYF. The V and J genes are TRBV5-4 and TRBJ2-3; TRBD2 might be the D (6 bases). CDR1 and CDR2 from the germline V gene are SGHNT and YYREEE (reference sequence). CDR3 size: 17 residues. V shed 0 bases and J shed 4 bases, with 18 bases lying between them. Full variable domain (outside the CDR3, taken from reference TRBV5-4 and TRBJ2-3): ETGVTQSPTHLIKTRGQQVTLRCSSQSGHNTVSWYQQALGQGPQFIFQYYREEENGRGNFPPRFSGLQFPNYSSELNVNALELDDSALYLCASSLGWSSGVPDTQYFGPGTRLTVL.

On this clone: Since a much larger clone is just one base distant, this may be a read error. The sample holds other DNA sequences that translate to the same CDR3. The CDR3 DNA reads TGCGCCAGCAGCTTCCAGGGCTACGAGCAGTACTTC. It specifies CASSFQGYEQYF. V usage is TRBV5-1 and J usage is TRBJ2-7; the D gene is possibly TRBD1 (5 bases). The V and J ends lost 2 bases and 3 bases respectively, with 6 bases between them. CDR1 is SGHRS and CDR2 is YFSETQ in the germline V gene. The CDR3 totals 12 residues.

In its sample, this clone was seen a few times. The chain uses TRBV5-6 and TRBJ2-3; D may be TRBD1 (5 bases). The CDR3 is made up of 13 amino acids. CDR1 is SGHDT, CDR2 YYEEEE, per germline. The CDR3 DNA reads TGTGAAAGGGGCTTATGGGTCACAGATACGCAGTATTTT. It translates to CERGLWVTDTQYF.

The genes are TRBV5-1 and TRBJ2-3; no definite D call. Trimming left V 0 bases short and J 3 bases short, with 11 bases between. Per the germline V gene, CDR1 is SGHRS and CDR2 is YFSETQ. The CDR3 is 15 residues long. CDR3 sequence reads: CASSLGNVGTDTQYF. The DNA of the CDR3 is TGCGCCAGCAGCTTGGGGAATGTGGGAACAGATACGCAGTATTTT.

In DNA, the CDR3 is TGTGCCATCGGCCTGTATACAGATACGCAGTATTTT. Amino acids: CAIGLYTDTQYF. The rearrangement links TRBV10-3 to TRBJ2-3; D remains ambiguous. This CDR3 has 12 residues. The germline gives CDR1 ENHRY, CDR2 SYGVKD. V gave up 8 bases and J gave up 3 bases, with 9 bases separating them.

This chain uses TRBV6-1 with TRBJ2-5, with TRBD2 matching 10 bases. Germline-derived CDR1 and CDR2 are MNHNS and SASEGT. V lost 5 bases, J lost 4 bases, and 1 base stayed unmatched. The length of the CDR3 is 13 residues. The CDR3 here is CASSSSGRETQYF. For the CDR3, the DNA is TGTGCCAGCAGTTCTAGCGGGAGAGAGACCCAGTACTTC.

The CDR3 spells CASSRRGGGDIQYF. In DNA, the CDR3 is TGTGCCAGCAGCCGGCGGGGGGGCGGAGACATTCAGTACTTC. The V call is TRBV28, the J call TRBJ2-4; 9 positions agree with TRBD2. The CDR3 has 14 amino acids. The J segment lost 8 bases and the V segment lost 6 bases, leaving 8 bases of the junction unmatched. CDR1 MDHEN and CDR2 SYDVKM come from the germline V gene.

The genes are TRBV5-1 and TRBJ1-1; TRBD1 aligns across 9 bases. Germline-derived CDR1 and CDR2 are SGHRS and YFSETQ. Losses at the gene ends were 3 bases for V and 3 bases for J; bases not matched to a gene: 3. The CDR3 runs 14 residues. Written as DNA, the CDR3 is TGCGCCAGCAGCTGGGACAGGGCGGACACTGAAGCTTTCTTT. Its translation: CASSWDRADTEAFF. The full variable domain, rest sourced from reference TRBV5-1 and TRBJ1-1, is KAGVTQTPRYLIKTRGQQVTLSCSPISGHRSVSWYQQTPGQGLQFLFEYFSETQRNKGNFPGRFSGRQFSNSRSEMNVSTLELGDSALYLCASSWDRADTEAFFGQGTRLTVV.

The chain joins TRBV10-3 to TRBJ2-1, with 13 positions matching TRBD2. V was clipped by 0 bases and J by 7 bases; unmatched bases: 6. CDR3 size: 17 residues. Germline lookup yields CDR1 ENHRY and CDR2 SYGVKD. CDR3: CAISESVRLAGGNEQFF. As DNA, the CDR3 is TGTGCCATCAGTGAGTCGGTGAGACTAGCGGGAGGAAATGAGCAGTTCTTC.

The V and J genes are TRBV5-6 and TRBJ1-6, with unresolved D. From germline, CDR1 is SGHDT and CDR2 YYEEEE. There are 17 residues in the CDR3. V dropped 4 bases and J dropped 4 bases, with 18 bases sitting between them. For the CDR3, the DNA is TGTGCCAGCAGCCTCGGGTCTCCCCTCGCGTATAATTCACCCCTCCACTTT. Its translation: CASSLGSPLAYNSPLHF. Drawing the rest from reference TRBV5-6 and TRBJ1-6, the complete variable domain is DAGVTQSPTHLIKTRGQQVTLRCSPKSGHDTVSWYQQALGQGPQFIFQYYEEEERQRGNFPDRFSGHQFPNYSSELNVNALLLGDSALYLCASSLGSPLAYNSPLHFGNGTRLTVT.

The rearrangement uses TRBV2 and TRBJ2-4; 8 bases map to TRBD2. The trim removed 5 bases at V and 7 bases at J, leaving 4 bases unmatched. Germline V CDR1 and CDR2: SNHLY, FYNNEI. The CDR3 consists of 13 residues. CDR3 sequence (DNA): TGTGCCAGCAGTACGGGGGGGCTGAACATTCAGTACTTC. Translated, it gives CASSTGGLNIQYF.

V usage is TRBV5-1 and J usage is TRBJ2-5, with TRBD2 matching 10 bases. V trimming: 4 bases; J trimming: 2 bases; junction bases outside the gene matches: 5. This CDR3 has 15 residues. Germline CDR1 and CDR2: SGHRS and YFSETQ. The CDR3 DNA sequence: TGCGCCAGCAGCCTGGGGACTAGCGAACAAGAGACCCAGTACTTC. Encoded protein: CASSLGTSEQETQYF.

The chain is built from TRBV19 and TRBJ2-7; a weak D match, TRBD2 (6 bases). The CDR3 is 14 residues long. V was trimmed by 10 bases and J by 4 bases, leaving 20 bases between them. The germline V gene has CDR1 LNHDA and CDR2 SQIVND (reference sequence). CDR3 residues: CATAGLPPRYEQYF. The CDR3 DNA sequence: TGTGCCACCGCGGGACTCCCCCCGAGGTACGAGCAGTACTTC.

V gene TRBV5-4 combines with J gene TRBJ2-3, with TRBD1 identical over 10 bases. This CDR3 region has 15 residues. V gave up 7 bases and J gave up 2 bases; unmatched junction bases: 7. Germline loops: CDR1 SGHNT, CDR2 YYREEE (reference sequence). This CDR3 reads CASSRTGGNTDTQYF. The CDR3 DNA is TGTGCCAGCTCCCGGACAGGGGGAAACACAGATACGCAGTATTTT.

This clone was seen more than once but under ten times. The CDR3 nucleotides are TGTGCCAGCTCACAGGGACAGGGTACTGAAGCTTTCTTT. Its translation: CASSQGQGTEAFF. The V call is TRBV18, the J call TRBJ1-1; the match to TRBD1 covers 9 bases. Germline V gives CDR1 KGHSH, CDR2 LQKENI. The CDR3 covers 13 residues. J was trimmed by 5 bases and V by 4 bases; bases with no gene match: 2.

The rearrangement links TRBV10-3 to TRBJ1-2, with D perhaps matching TRBD1 (5 bases). The germline V gene has CDR1 ENHRY and CDR2 SYGVKD. The CDR3 covers 16 residues. Trimming took 6 bases from V and 1 from J, leaving 18 bases between them. CDR3 loop: CAISVTGTSVNYGYTF. CDR3 DNA sequence: TGTGCCATCAGCGTTACCGGGACCTCAGTTAACTATGGCTACACCTTC.

This clone was counted only a few times. This chain joins TRBV5-6 and TRBJ1-5; 8 bases match TRBD1. Germline V gene data show CDR1 as SGHDT and CDR2 as YYEEEE. The CDR3 has 14 residues. J was trimmed by 5 bases and V by 4 bases; bases with no gene match: 5. The CDR3 sequence is CASSQGAMDQPQHF. As DNA, the CDR3 is TGTGCCAGCAGCCAGGGGGCGATGGATCAGCCCCAGCATTTT.

The chain joins TRBV4-3 to TRBJ1-2; 8 positions agree with TRBD1. The CDR3 is made up of 16 amino acids. The J segment lost 7 bases and the V segment lost 4 bases, leaving 14 bases of the junction unmatched. Germline V gives CDR1 LGHNA, CDR2 YSLEER. The CDR3: CASSPANRGWDFGYTF. The CDR3 nucleotides read TGCGCCAGCAGCCCCGCCAACAGGGGGTGGGATTTTGGCTACACCTTC.